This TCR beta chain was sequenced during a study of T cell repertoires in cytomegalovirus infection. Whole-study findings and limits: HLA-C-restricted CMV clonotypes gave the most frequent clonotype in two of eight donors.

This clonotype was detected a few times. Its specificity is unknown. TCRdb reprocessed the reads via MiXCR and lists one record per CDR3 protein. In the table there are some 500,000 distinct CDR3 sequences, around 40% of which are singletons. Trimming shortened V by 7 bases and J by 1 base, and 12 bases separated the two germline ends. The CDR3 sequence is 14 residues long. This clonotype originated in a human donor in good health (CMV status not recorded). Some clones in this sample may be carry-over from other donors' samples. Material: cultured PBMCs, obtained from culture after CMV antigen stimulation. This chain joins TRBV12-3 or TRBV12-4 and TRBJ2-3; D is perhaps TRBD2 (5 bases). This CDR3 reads CASIPGMRTDTQYF. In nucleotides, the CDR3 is TGTGCCAGCATTCCCGGGATGCGCACAGATACGCAGTATTTT.